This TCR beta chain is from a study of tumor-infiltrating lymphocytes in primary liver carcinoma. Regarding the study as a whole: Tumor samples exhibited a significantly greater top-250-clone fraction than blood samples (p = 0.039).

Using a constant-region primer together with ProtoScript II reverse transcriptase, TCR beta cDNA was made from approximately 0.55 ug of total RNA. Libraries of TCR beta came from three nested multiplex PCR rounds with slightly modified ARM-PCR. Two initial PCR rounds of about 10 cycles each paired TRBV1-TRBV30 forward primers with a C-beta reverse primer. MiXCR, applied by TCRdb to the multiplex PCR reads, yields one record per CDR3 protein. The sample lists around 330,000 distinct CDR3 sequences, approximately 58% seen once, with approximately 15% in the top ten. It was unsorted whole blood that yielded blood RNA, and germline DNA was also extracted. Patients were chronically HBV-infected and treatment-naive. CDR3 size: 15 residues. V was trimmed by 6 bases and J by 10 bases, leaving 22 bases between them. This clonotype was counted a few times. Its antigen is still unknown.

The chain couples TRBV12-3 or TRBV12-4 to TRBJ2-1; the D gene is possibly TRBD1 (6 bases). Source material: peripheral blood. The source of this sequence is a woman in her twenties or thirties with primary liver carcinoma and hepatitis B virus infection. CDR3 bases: TGTGCCAGCAGCCCCCGGGACACCTCCTGGAAGGAGCAGTTCTTC. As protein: CASSPRDTSWKEQFF.